Below, 14 T cell receptor beta chains from the same sample are listed, as sequenced in a study of naive and memory T cell subsets. The study, taken as a whole, reports: Naive repertoires, especially CD8, held a few larger clonotypes, possibly memory cells re-expressing CD45RA.

These receptors' targets are unknown. An equimolar mix of two oligonucleotides served as the beta constant-region primer for TRBC1 and TRBC2. The ligated cDNA underwent four PCR rounds using SP2 and nested alpha and beta constant-region primers. From the UMI-ligation and nested PCR reads, TCRdb called clonotypes with MiXCR, one entry per CDR3 protein. The sample has 98,000 or so distinct CDR3 sequences, around 11% seen once; the top ten hold more than 0.11%. Material for sequencing was naive CD4+ T cells from blood. These receptors were collected from a human donor in good health.

This clonotype was detected only a few times. The genes are TRBV7-2 and TRBJ2-1; weak D call: TRBD2 (6 bases). The CDR3 extends over 15 amino acids. Trimming removed 5 bases at V and 8 bases at J, with 19 bases between. Per the germline V gene, CDR1 is SGHTA and CDR2 is FQGNSA. The CDR3 here is CASSPTGTALDEQFF. The DNA of the CDR3 is TGTGCCAGCAGCCCGACCGGGACTGCCCTCGATGAGCAGTTCTTC.

This clonotype was counted only a few times. The CDR3 reads CASSFDSGVGGHIQYF. The CDR3 bases are TGTGCCAGCAGCTTTGATTCGGGCGTAGGTGGTCACATTCAGTACTTC. The chain has TRBV11-3 and TRBJ2-4; D is unclear. CDR1 and CDR2 from the germline V gene are SGHNT and YENEEA. There are 16 residues in the CDR3. Trimming removed 3 bases at V and 8 bases at J, with 20 bases between.

This clonotype was counted at least ten times. CDR3: CASSTGVSTDTQYF. CDR3 in DNA: TGTGCCAGCAGTACCGGGGTATCCACAGATACGCAGTATTTT. The chain joins TRBV6-2 or TRBV6-3 to TRBJ2-3, with D perhaps matching TRBD2 (5 bases). V was trimmed by 5 bases and J by 2 bases, leaving 11 bases between them. The CDR3 runs to 14 residues. Germline values: CDR1 MNHEY, CDR2 SVGEGT.

This clonotype was seen only a few times. The genes are TRBV29-1 and TRBJ2-5; 9 bases map to TRBD2. This CDR3 contains 14 residues. After removal of 5 bases from V and 7 bases from J, the junction contained 11 bases not matched to a gene. Germline V gives CDR1 SQVTM, CDR2 ANQGSEA. The CDR3 DNA reads as TGCAGCGTTAGACCAGTAGCGGGGGCTGGGACCCAGTACTTC. This sequence encodes CSVRPVAGAGTQYF.

This chain links TRBV9 with TRBJ1-2; D not resolved. Trimming cost V 2 bases and J 5 bases, with 7 bases left between them. This CDR3 is built from 12 residues. Germline lookup yields CDR1 SGDLS and CDR2 YYNGEE. The CDR3 region is CASSVDSYGYTF. The CDR3 region has the DNA TGTGCCAGCAGCGTGGATTCTTATGGCTACACCTTC.

The chain combines TRBV9 with TRBJ2-7; 7 bases are shared with TRBD1. This CDR3 spans 14 amino acids. Germline loops: CDR1 SGDLS, CDR2 YYNGEE. J lost 3 bases, V lost 4 bases, and 7 bases had no gene match. CDR3: CASSPGTVDYEQYF. In DNA form, the CDR3 reads TGTGCCAGCAGCCCAGGGACAGTAGACTACGAGCAGTACTTC.

The gene calls are TRBV18 and TRBJ1-2; perhaps TRBD1 as D (5 bases). The ends were cut back, 2 bases at V and 3 bases at J, with 10 bases in the middle. Germline values: CDR1 KGHSH, CDR2 LQKENI. CDR3 length equals 14 residues. CDR3 nucleotides: TGTGCCAGCTCACCATACGGGACCGACTATGGCTACACCTTC. Translated, it gives CASSPYGTDYGYTF. Full variable domain (remainder filled in from reference TRBV18 and TRBJ1-2): NAGVMQNPRHLVRRRGQEARLRCSPMKGHSHVYWYRQLPEEGLKFMVYLQKENIIDESGMPKERFSAEFPKEGPSILRIQQVVRGDSAAYFCASSPYGTDYGYTFGSGTRLTVV.

Concerning this clonotype: A single base separates this from a much larger clone, so it may be a read error. This chain joins TRBV15 and TRBJ2-7; 7 positions match TRBD1. The trim removed 2 bases at V and 3 bases at J, leaving 10 bases unmatched. In germline, CDR1 is LNHNV, CDR2 YYDKDF (reference sequence). CDR3 length: 16 amino acids. CDR3 amino acids: CATSRWKGTEYYEQYF. CDR3 bases: TGTGCCACCAGCAGATGGAAAGGGACAGAATACTACGAGCAGTACTTC.

The rearrangement joins TRBV6-2 or TRBV6-3 to TRBJ2-7, with TRBD2 matching 9 bases. This CDR3 is 15 amino acids long. Germline V CDR1 and CDR2: MNHEY, SVGEGT. V shed 4 bases, J shed 2 bases, and the junction held 6 bases outside the gene matches. The CDR3, as DNA: TGTGCCAGCAGTTCATTAGCGGGGGTTACCTACGAGCAGTACTTC. Protein product: CASSSLAGVTYEQYF.

The chain employs TRBV6-5 and TRBJ2-7; TRBD2 might be the D (6 bases). Trimming shortened V by 2 bases and J by 6 bases, and 17 bases separated the two germline ends. The CDR3 extends over 15 amino acids. In germline, CDR1 is MNHEY, CDR2 SVGAGI. CDR3: CASSYLGLLGGEQYF. CDR3 DNA: TGTGCCAGCAGTTACCTGGGACTTTTGGGAGGCGAGCAGTACTTC.

V gene TRBV24-1 combines with J gene TRBJ2-4; unclear D gene. Germline CDR1 is KGHDR and CDR2 is SFDVKD. The V end lost 4 bases, the J end lost 6 bases, and 3 bases lay between the germline ends. This CDR3 spans 11 amino acids. In nucleotides, the CDR3 is TGTGCCACCAGTGACCTAAACATTCAGTACTTC. Amino acids: CATSDLNIQYF.

This clonotype was seen at least ten times. The chain is built from TRBV6-6 and TRBJ2-5, with D possibly being TRBD2 (6 bases). Per germline, CDR1 MNHNY and CDR2 SVGAGI (reference sequence). CDR3 length: 13 amino acids. V shed 5 bases and J shed 9 bases, with 16 bases lying between them. In nucleotides, the CDR3 is TGTGCCAGCAGTGCGCCGGGGGTATTGGCCCAGTACTTC. It is translated as CASSAPGVLAQYF.

The V call is TRBV7-3, the J call TRBJ2-1, with unresolved D. Germline assignment: CDR1 SGHTA and CDR2 FQGTGA. The CDR3 runs to 12 residues. CDR3 loop: CRAEVSYNEQFF. The CDR3 bases are TGTCGGGCGGAAGTGTCCTACAATGAGCAGTTCTTC.

The V and J genes are TRBV5-5 and TRBJ2-2; the match to TRBD2 covers 11 bases. The V gene end was trimmed by 5 bases and the J gene end by 3 bases; junction bases not matched to a gene: 6. The CDR3 totals 16 residues. CDR1 and CDR2 from the germline V gene are SGHKS and YYEKEE (reference sequence). The CDR3 nucleotides read TGTGCCAGCAGGACCGGGACTAGCGGATACACCGGGGAGCTGTTTTTT. The encoded protein is CASRTGTSGYTGELFF.